This T cell receptor (delta chain) stems from a study of delta chains in infants with herpesvirus infections. In its sample, this clone is large (0.1 to 1%). Per germline, CDR1 TSWWSYY and CDR2 QGS. The CDR3 sequence is 18 residues long. The germline V and J ends were trimmed by 4 bases and 2 bases, with 20 bases remaining between them. TCR cDNA was made from PBMC RNA with gamma- and delta-chain-specific primers. TCRdb reanalysed the RT-PCR reads with CATT. The sample shows approximately 960 delta-chain clones, 27% of them seen only once. The sequencing used peripheral blood, collected at time point 2 of longitudinal follow-up. This chain connects TRDV1 to TRDJ2; tentative D call: TRDD3 (6 bases). The TCR comes from a human donor who was a Ugandan infant, either HIV-exposed or HIV-unexposed (not recorded which). CDR3 region: CALGGRALAGGLTAQLFF. DNA for the CDR3: TGTGCTCTTGGGGGGAGAGCCTTAGCCGGGGGATTGACAGCACAACTCTTCTTT.